This TCR beta chain was captured in a study of blood T cell repertoires in COVID-19. The CDR3 totals 14 residues. Deletions cut 4 bases from V and 2 bases from J, with 9 bases between. CDR1 SGHTA and CDR2 FQGNSA come from the germline V gene. TCRdb's table, derived via immunoSEQ multiplex PCR, lists solely in-frame clones and lacks some. The table includes fewer than 500,000 clones, about 85% detected once. The TCR originated in a young woman with acute COVID-19. The sequencing sample was made of PBMCs or T cells enriched from blood (not recorded which). The rearrangement joins TRBV7-2 to TRBJ1-5; D not certain. CDR3 in DNA: TGTGCCAGCAGCTCGACTTTCGGCAATCAGCCCCAGCATTTT. As protein: CASSSTFGNQPQHF.